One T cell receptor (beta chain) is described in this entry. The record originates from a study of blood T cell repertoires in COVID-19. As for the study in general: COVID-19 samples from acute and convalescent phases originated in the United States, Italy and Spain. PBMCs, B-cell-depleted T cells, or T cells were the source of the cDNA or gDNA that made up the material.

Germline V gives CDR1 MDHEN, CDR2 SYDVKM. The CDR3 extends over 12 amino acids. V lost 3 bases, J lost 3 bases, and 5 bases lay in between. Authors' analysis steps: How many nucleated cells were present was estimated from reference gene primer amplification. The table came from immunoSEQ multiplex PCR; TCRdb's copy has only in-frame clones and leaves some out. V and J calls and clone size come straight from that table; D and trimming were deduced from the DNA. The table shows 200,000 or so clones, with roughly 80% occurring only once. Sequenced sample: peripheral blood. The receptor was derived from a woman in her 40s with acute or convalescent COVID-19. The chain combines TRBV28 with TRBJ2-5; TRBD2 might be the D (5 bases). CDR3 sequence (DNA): TGTGCCAGCAGTTTGAGGGAAGAGACCCAGTACTTC. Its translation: CASSLREETQYF.